The clone carrying this T cell receptor beta chain was observed a single time. This sample was taken from a study of blood T cell repertoires in COVID-19. Study details: Whether acute or convalescent, the COVID-19 samples came from the United States, Italy and Spain. Sample material is recorded as cDNA or gDNA derived from T cells, B-cell-depleted T cells, or PBMCs.

Germline V gene lookup returns CDR1 MNHEY and CDR2 SMNVEV (reference sequence). This CDR3 contains 13 residues. Between the trimmed V and J ends, which lost 10 bases and 6 bases, there was a span of 19 bases. The data were produced by immunoSEQ multiplex PCR, yet TCRdb's version contains in-frame clones alone and is incomplete. The sample records more than 150,000 clones, around 94% being singletons. The chain employs TRBV27 and TRBJ2-7; D is possibly TRBD2 (6 bases). This TCR came from a man between 25 and 39 years old with COVID-19, enrolled during active disease. Sequenced material: peripheral blood. The CDR3 DNA is TGTGCCACCACCGGGGGATTTCCCTCCGAGCAGTACTTC. It translates to CATTGGFPSEQYF.